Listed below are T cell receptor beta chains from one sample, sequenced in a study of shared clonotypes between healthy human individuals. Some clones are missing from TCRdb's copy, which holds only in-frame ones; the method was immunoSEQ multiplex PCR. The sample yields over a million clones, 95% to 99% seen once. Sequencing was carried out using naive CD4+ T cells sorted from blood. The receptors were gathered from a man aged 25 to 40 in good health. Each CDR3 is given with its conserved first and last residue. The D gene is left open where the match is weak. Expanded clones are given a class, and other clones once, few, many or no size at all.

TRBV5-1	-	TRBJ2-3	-	TGCGCCAGCATCTTGCGGGGACCCTATACAGATACGCAGTATTTT	CASILRGPYTDTQYF
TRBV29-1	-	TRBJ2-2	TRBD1	TGCAGCGTGAAGCCGGGACAGGTGACCGGGGAGCTGTTTTTT	CSVKPGQVTGELFF
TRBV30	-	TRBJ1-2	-	TGTGCCTGGAGTGTACGGGGGACCTATGGCTACACCTTC	CAWSVRGTYGYTF
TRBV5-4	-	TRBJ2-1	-	TGTGCCAGCAGCTTAGAGGGACCACCTTACAATGAGCAGTTCTTC	CASSLEGPPYNEQFF
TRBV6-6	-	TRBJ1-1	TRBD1	TGTGCCAGCAGTACCCGACAGGGGGCTACGAACACTGAAGCTTTCTTT	CASSTRQGATNTEAFF
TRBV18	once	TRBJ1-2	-	TGTGCCAGCTCACCACCGTTTGGTACTAACTATGGCTACACCTTC	CASSPPFGTNYGYTF
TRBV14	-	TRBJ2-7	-	TGTGCCAGCAGCCAAGTAATCGACTCCTACGAGCAGTACTTC	CASSQVIDSYEQYF
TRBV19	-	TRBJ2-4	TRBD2	TGTGCCAGTAGTAGTCGGGGGGAGCACGGTGCCAAAAACATTCAGTACTTC	CASSSRGEHGAKNIQYF
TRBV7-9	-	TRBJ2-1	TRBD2	TGTGCCAGCAGCTTAGAGGGGCGGGAGAACAATGAGCAGTTCTTC	CASSLEGRENNEQFF
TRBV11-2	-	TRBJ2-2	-	TGTGCCAGCAGCCCCCTCGGGTACGGGGAGCTGTTTTTT	CASSPLGYGELFF
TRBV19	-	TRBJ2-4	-	TGTGCCAGTAGTGCCTCCCAGCTAGCCAAAAACATTCAGTACTTC	CASSASQLAKNIQYF
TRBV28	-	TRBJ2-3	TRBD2	TGTGCCAGCAGTTTAGCTACTAGCGGAAGCACAGATACGCAGTATTTT	CASSLATSGSTDTQYF
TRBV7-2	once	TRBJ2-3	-	TGTGCCAGCAGTCCTACGCAGTATTTT	CASSPTQYF
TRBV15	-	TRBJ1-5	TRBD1	TGTGCCACCAGCGACCCTACAGGGGGCGATCAGCCCCAGCATTTT	CATSDPTGGDQPQHF
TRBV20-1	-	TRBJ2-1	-	TGCAGTGTGCTCTCCGATGAGCAGTTCTTC	CSVLSDEQFF
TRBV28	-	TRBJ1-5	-	TGTGCCAGCAGTGAAAAGGGGGTAGGCGTTCCGGGTCAGCCCCAGCATTTT	CASSEKGVGVPGQPQHF
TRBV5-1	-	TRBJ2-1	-	TGCGCCAGCAGCTTTGGCCTCGCGGTGGCCTACAATGAGCAGTTCTTC	CASSFGLAVAYNEQFF
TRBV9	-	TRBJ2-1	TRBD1	TGTGCCAGCAGCTTGGGACAGGGAGACTACAATGAGCAGTTCTTC	CASSLGQGDYNEQFF
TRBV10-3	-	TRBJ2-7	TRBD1	TGTGCCATCAGTAAGGGACAGGGGTTTCCGTACGAGCAGTACTTC	CAISKGQGFPYEQYF
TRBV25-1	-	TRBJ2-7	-	TGTGCCAGCAGCCGGGAACCCTACGAGCAGTACTTC	CASSREPYEQYF
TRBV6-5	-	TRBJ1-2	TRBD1	TGTGCCAGCAGTAACGGACAGGGTCTTGGCTACACCTTC	CASSNGQGLGYTF
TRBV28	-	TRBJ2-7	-	TGTGCCAGCAGTCCCGCGGGGAGTACCTACGAGCAGTACTTC	CASSPAGSTYEQYF
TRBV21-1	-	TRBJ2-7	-	TGTGCCAGCGGTCCGGGGGGCGGCGAGGAACCCTACGAGCAGTACTTC	CASGPGGGEEPYEQYF
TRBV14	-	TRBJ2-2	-	TGTGCCAGCAGCCAAGTCCCCGGGAGTCCCGGGGAGCTGTTTTTT	CASSQVPGSPGELFF
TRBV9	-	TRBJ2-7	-	TGTGCCAGCAGCGTAGCTACAGGGAGCTACGAGCAGTACTTC	CASSVATGSYEQYF
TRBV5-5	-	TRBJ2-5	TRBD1	TGTGCCAGCAGCCGGGACAGGGCTAAAGAGACCCAGTACTTC	CASSRDRAKETQYF
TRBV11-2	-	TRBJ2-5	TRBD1	TGTGCCAGCAGCTACAGGGGCCCAGGAGAGACCCAGTACTTC	CASSYRGPGETQYF
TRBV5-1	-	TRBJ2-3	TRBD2	TGCGCCAGCAGCTTGACTAGCGGACGCACAGATACGCAGTATTTT	CASSLTSGRTDTQYF
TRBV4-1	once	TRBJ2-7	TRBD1	TGCGCCAGCAGCCCTTTCCCGGCGGACAGGGAGGACGAGCAGTACTTC	CASSPFPADREDEQYF
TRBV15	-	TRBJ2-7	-	TGTGCCACCAGCCGCCCAGGGTTCATCGGCATGGGTTACGAGCAGTACTTC	CATSRPGFIGMGYEQYF
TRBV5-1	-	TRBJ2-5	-	TGCGCCAGCAGCTCACCCGGAGGGCAAGAGACCCAGTACTTC	CASSSPGGQETQYF
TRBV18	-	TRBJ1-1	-	TGTGCCAGCTCACTGAAGGGGGAGGGGAACACTGAAGCTTTCTTT	CASSLKGEGNTEAFF
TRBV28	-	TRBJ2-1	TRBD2	TGTGCCAGCAGTTTATCATTCCTAGCGGGAAGGGCCAATGAGCAGTTCTTC	CASSLSFLAGRANEQFF
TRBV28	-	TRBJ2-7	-	TGTGCCAGCAGTTTGGGGGTAGCGGCCCACGAGCAGTACTTC	CASSLGVAAHEQYF
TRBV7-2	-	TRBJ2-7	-	TGTGCCAGCAGGTCAGGGGACAAATCCTACGAGCAGTACTTC	CASRSGDKSYEQYF
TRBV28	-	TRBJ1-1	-	TGTGCCAGCAGTTTATCCGTTACGAAGGCAGGGAGCACTGAAGCTTTCTTT	CASSLSVTKAGSTEAFF
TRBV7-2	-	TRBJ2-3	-	TGTGCCAGCAGCTTACCGGGGACAGATACGCAGTATTTT	CASSLPGTDTQYF
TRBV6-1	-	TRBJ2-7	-	TGTGCCAGCAGTGAAGGAAGCGGCCCGCAATACGAGCAGTACTTC	CASSEGSGPQYEQYF
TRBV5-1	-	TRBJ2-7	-	TGCGCCAGCAGCCCGGGACACCAGAGCTCCTACGAGCAGTACTTC	CASSPGHQSSYEQYF
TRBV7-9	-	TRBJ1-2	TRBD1	TGTGCCAGCAGCTCCTGGAGGGGACAGGGGCCCTATGGCTACACCTTC	CASSSWRGQGPYGYTF
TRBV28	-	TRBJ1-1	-	TGTGCCAGCAGTTTTCCAGGGCGCACTGAAGCTTTCTTT	CASSFPGRTEAFF
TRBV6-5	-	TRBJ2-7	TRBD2	TGTGCCAGCAGGAGGACTAGCGGGAGGGCCGAGCAGTACTTC	CASRRTSGRAEQYF